A selection of T cell receptor beta chains follows, all from one sample in a study of Tregs in tolerant kidney transplant recipients. TCRdb keeps only in-frame clones here, not all; method: immunoSEQ multiplex PCR. This repertoire shows 80,000 to 90,000 clones, roughly 92% found once; its top ten account for roughly 5%. The specimen was CD8+ T cells from blood. Every receptor here comes from a human donor in good health. Each CDR3 is given with its conserved first and last residue. A D gene is named only where the DNA matches it firmly. Some rows mark clone size as missing; the rest say once, few, many or name a class of expanded clone.

TRBV7-8	15	TRBJ2-7	once	NA	CASSLGRDFSYEQYF	TGTGCCAGCAGCTTAGGCCGGGACTTTTCCTACGAGCAGTACTTC
TRBV27	16	TRBJ2-7	NA	NA	CASSPSGRAISYEQYF	TGTGCCAGCAGTCCATCCGGCAGGGCAATATCCTACGAGCAGTACTTC
TRBV5-6	13	TRBJ1-2	once	NA	CASSFGGHYGYTF	TGTGCCAGCAGCTTTGGTGGGCACTATGGCTACACCTTC
TRBV5-6	13	TRBJ2-7	NA	NA	CASTLGITGLGYF	TGTGCCAGCACTCTGGGAATTACGGGTTTGGGGTACTTC
TRBV5-1	14	TRBJ2-7	once	NA	CASSLMGQQYEQYF	TGCGCCAGCAGCTTGATGGGACAACAATACGAGCAGTACTTC
TRBV7-9	15	TRBJ2-7	NA	TRBD2	CASGGLAGDPAEQYF	TGTGCCAGCGGAGGACTAGCGGGAGACCCCGCCGAGCAGTACTTC
TRBV27	15	TRBJ2-2	NA	NA	CASSPRWERPGELFF	TGTGCCAGCAGTCCAAGGTGGGAGAGACCCGGGGAGCTGTTTTTT
TRBV6-5	16	TRBJ1-2	NA	NA	CASSYSKGEKSYGYTF	TGTGCCAGCAGTTACTCGAAGGGGGAGAAGTCCTATGGCTACACCTTC
TRBV7-9	14	TRBJ2-3	NA	TRBD1	CASHLETGIDTQYF	TGTGCCAGCCACCTTGAGACAGGGATAGATACGCAGTATTTT
TRBV7-9	14	TRBJ1-1	NA	NA	CASSLLGDNTEAFF	TGTGCCAGCAGCTTGTTAGGGGATAACACTGAAGCTTTCTTT
TRBV6-6	15	TRBJ1-2	NA	NA	CASSYADRANYGYTF	TGTGCCAGCAGTTACGCGGACCGTGCTAACTATGGCTACACCTTC
TRBV6-5	16	TRBJ2-7	NA	NA	CASSYTDTGPTYEQYF	TGTGCCAGCAGTTACACGGATACCGGGCCTACCTACGAGCAGTACTTC
TRBV4-1	16	TRBJ1-6	NA	TRBD1	CASSQRTWDRNSPLHF	TGCGCCAGCAGCCAACGAACTTGGGACAGAAATTCACCCCTCCACTTT
TRBV6-4	16	TRBJ2-6	medium-sized	NA	CASSDSAGSGANVLTF	TGTGCCAGCAGTGACTCAGCAGGCTCTGGGGCCAACGTCCTGACTTTC
TRBV27	16	TRBJ2-7	NA	NA	CASSTFRQGGLYEQYF	TGTGCCAGCAGTACATTCAGACAGGGAGGTTTGTACGAGCAGTACTTC
TRBV6-5	12	TRBJ1-2	NA	NA	CASGPTFYGYTF	TGTGCCAGCGGTCCCACATTCTATGGCTACACCTTC
TRBV5-3	12	TRBJ2-7	few	TRBD1	CATTGTGGEQYF	TGTGCCACGACCGGGACAGGGGGGGAGCAGTACTTC
TRBV19	12	TRBJ2-3	NA	TRBD1	CATTGATDTQYF	TGTGCCACGACAGGGGCGACAGATACGCAGTATTTT
TRBV7-9	14	TRBJ1-3	NA	TRBD1	CASSPDRAGNTIYF	TGTGCCAGCAGCCCGGACAGGGCCGGAAACACCATATATTTT
TRBV6-5	13	TRBJ2-2	NA	TRBD2	CASSGRETGELFF	TGTGCCAGCAGCGGGAGGGAAACCGGGGAGCTGTTTTTT
TRBV5-6	19	TRBJ1-1	NA	NA	CASSLERVELGWENTEAFF	TGTGCCAGCAGCTTGGAAAGGGTCGAGTTGGGTTGGGAAAACACTGAAGCTTTCTTT
TRBV10-1	13	TRBJ2-1	NA	NA	CASSPRSYNEQFF	TGCGCCAGCAGCCCGCGCTCCTACAATGAGCAGTTCTTC
TRBV13	13	TRBJ2-3	NA	NA	CASSLIGDYTQYF	TGTGCCAGCAGCTTAATTGGTGACTATACGCAGTATTTT
TRBV7-8	16	TRBJ2-1	NA	NA	CASSLWGDSSYNEQFF	TGTGCCAGCAGCTTATGGGGGGATAGCTCCTACAATGAGCAGTTCTTC
TRBV29-1	13	TRBJ2-1	NA	NA	CSVGVSSYNEQFF	TGCAGCGTCGGGGTTAGCTCCTACAATGAGCAGTTCTTC
TRBV27	18	TRBJ2-3	NA	TRBD2	CASSFTDGTSGSTDTQYF	TGTGCCAGCAGTTTTACCGACGGGACTAGCGGTAGCACAGATACGCAGTATTTT
TRBV27	13	TRBJ1-5	NA	NA	CASSLSRYQPQHF	TGTGCCAGCAGTTTGTCTAGGTATCAGCCCCAGCATTTT
TRBV19	14	TRBJ2-1	NA	NA	CASSSPWFHNEQFF	TGTGCCAGTAGTTCCCCGTGGTTCCACAATGAGCAGTTCTTC
TRBV6-6	15	TRBJ1-1	few	NA	CASSYSVIENTEAFF	TGTGCCAGCAGTTACTCGGTCATTGAGAACACTGAAGCTTTCTTT
TRBV2	10	TRBJ1-2	NA	NA	CASRAYGYTF	TGTGCCAGCAGGGCCTATGGCTACACCTTC
TRBV6-5	13	TRBJ2-5	NA	NA	CASSYGGTETQYF	TGTGCCAGCAGTTACGGGGGTACAGAGACCCAGTACTTC
TRBV29-1	13	TRBJ2-1	NA	NA	CSVDGSSYNEQFF	TGCAGCGTTGATGGGAGCTCCTACAATGAGCAGTTCTTC
TRBV27	17	TRBJ2-3	NA	TRBD2	CASSPPPPAGDTDTQYF	TGTGCCAGCAGTCCACCGCCTCCCGCGGGAGACACAGATACGCAGTATTTT
TRBV19	12	TRBJ1-1	NA	NA	CASSPSRGPAFF	TGTGCCAGTAGTCCCTCGAGGGGACCAGCTTTCTTT
TRBV10-1	14	TRBJ2-7	NA	NA	CASSAVHEAYEQCF	TGCGCCAGCAGTGCCGTACACGAAGCCTACGAGCAGTGCTTC
TRBV4-1	17	TRBJ1-5	NA	TRBD1	CASSQEGTGLSNQPQHF	TGCGCCAGCAGCCAAGAGGGGACAGGGTTAAGCAATCAGCCCCAGCATTTT
TRBV7-9	19	TRBJ2-7	NA	TRBD2	CASSQRKWTSGATPYEQYF	TGTGCCAGCAGCCAGCGAAAATGGACTAGCGGGGCCACCCCCTACGAGCAGTACTTC
TRBV5-8	16	TRBJ1-6	once	NA	CASSLARGWYNSPLHF	TGTGCCAGCAGCTTGGCGAGGGGCTGGTATAATTCACCCCTCCACTTT
TRBV7-9	18	TRBJ2-1	NA	NA	CASSLFQGPIFVYNEQFF	TGTGCCAGCAGCTTATTCCAGGGACCAATCTTCGTATACAATGAGCAGTTCTTC
TRBV6-4	15	TRBJ1-6	many	TRBD1	CASSAGQGANSPLHF	TGTGCCAGCAGCGCAGGACAGGGCGCGAATTCACCCCTCCACTTT
TRBV11-2	15	TRBJ2-7	NA	TRBD1	CASSSGTGFIYEQYF	TGTGCCAGCAGTTCCGGGACAGGGTTTATCTACGAGCAGTACTTC
TRBV7-9	14	TRBJ1-1	NA	TRBD1	CASSSRDRGTEAFF	TGTGCCAGCAGCTCGCGGGACAGGGGCACTGAAGCTTTCTTT
TRBV2	13	TRBJ1-2	NA	NA	CASRADPGVGYTF	TGTGCCAGCAGAGCCGATCCAGGGGTCGGCTACACCTTC
TRBV5-1	15	TRBJ2-1	NA	TRBD1	CASSPGQGTYNEQFF	TGCGCCAGCAGCCCGGGACAGGGCACGTACAATGAGCAGTTCTTC
TRBV5-6	13	TRBJ2-7	NA	TRBD1	CASSFGTVYEQYF	TGTGCCAGCAGCTTCGGGACAGTATACGAGCAGTACTTC
TRBV6-1	14	TRBJ1-3	NA	NA	CASSATGLGNTIYF	TGTGCCAGCAGTGCTACAGGGTTAGGAAACACCATATATTTT